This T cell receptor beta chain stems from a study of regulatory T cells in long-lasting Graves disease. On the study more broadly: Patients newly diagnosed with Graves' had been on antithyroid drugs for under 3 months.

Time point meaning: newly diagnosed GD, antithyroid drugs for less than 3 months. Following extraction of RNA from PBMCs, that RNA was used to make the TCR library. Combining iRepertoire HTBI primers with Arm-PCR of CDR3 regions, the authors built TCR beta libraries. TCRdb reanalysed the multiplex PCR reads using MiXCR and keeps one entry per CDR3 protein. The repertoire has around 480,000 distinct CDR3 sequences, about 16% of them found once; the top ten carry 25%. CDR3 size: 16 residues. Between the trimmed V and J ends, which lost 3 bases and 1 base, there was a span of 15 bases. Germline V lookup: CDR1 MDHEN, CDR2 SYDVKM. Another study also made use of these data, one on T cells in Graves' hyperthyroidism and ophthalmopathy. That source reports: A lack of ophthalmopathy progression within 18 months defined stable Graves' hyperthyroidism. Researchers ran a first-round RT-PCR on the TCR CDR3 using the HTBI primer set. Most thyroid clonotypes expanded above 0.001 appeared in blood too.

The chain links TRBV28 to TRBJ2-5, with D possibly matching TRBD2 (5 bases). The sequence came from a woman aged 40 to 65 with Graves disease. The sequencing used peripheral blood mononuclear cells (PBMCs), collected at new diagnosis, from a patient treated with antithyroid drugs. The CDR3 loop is CASSFWPTSRQETQYF. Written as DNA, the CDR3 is TGTGCCAGCAGTTTTTGGCCCACTAGTCGCCAAGAGACCCAGTACTTC.